The sample holds many counts of the clone carrying this TCR beta chain. The data were obtained in a study of regulatory T cells in long-lasting Graves disease. Study details: Graves' patients (newly diagnosed) had been on antithyroid drugs under 3 months.

The CDR3 has 13 amino acids. The V gene's germline CDR1 is MNHNS and CDR2 SASEGT. V lost 6 bases and J 2 bases, leaving 10 bases between the germline ends. Stated time point: newly diagnosed GD, antithyroid drugs for less than 3 months. Isolated PBMC RNA provided the starting material for the TCR library. The authors built TCR beta libraries using iRepertoire HTBI primers and Arm-PCR of CDR3 regions. The authors' processing: Identified segments across samples numbered about 56 TRBV and approximately 15 TRBJ. From the multiplex PCR reads, TCRdb called clonotypes with MiXCR, one entry per CDR3 protein. The V and J calls shown here were made by TCRdb, not taken from the authors' results. The table includes roughly 430,000 distinct CDR3 sequences, roughly 15% detected once. These data were likewise used in another study, on T cells in Graves' hyperthyroidism and ophthalmopathy. As that report states: Using the HTBI primer set, a first-round RT-PCR was run on the TCR CDR3. In the analysis, a 13 V-J model separated ophthalmopathy from stable hyperthyroidism.

This material consisted of peripheral blood mononuclear cells (PBMCs), taken at new diagnosis, from a patient treated with antithyroid drugs. The source is a woman in her thirties with Graves disease. This chain connects TRBV6-1 to TRBJ2-5; D call uncertain. CDR3 DNA sequence: TGTGCCAGCAGGATGGCCCTTCAAGAGACCCAGTACTTC. It yields the protein CASRMALQETQYF.